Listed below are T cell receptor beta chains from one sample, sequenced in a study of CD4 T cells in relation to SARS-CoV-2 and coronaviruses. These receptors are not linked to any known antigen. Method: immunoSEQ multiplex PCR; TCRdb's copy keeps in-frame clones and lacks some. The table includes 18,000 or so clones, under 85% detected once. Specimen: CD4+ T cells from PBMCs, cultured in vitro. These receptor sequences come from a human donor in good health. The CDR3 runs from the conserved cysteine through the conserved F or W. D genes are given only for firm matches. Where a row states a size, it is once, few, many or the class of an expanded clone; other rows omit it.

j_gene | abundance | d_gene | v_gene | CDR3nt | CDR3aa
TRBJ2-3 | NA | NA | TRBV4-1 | TGCGCCAGCAGCCGTCCCGGCGGCAGATCCCAAATAACTAGCACAGATACGCAGTATTTT | CASSRPGGRSQITSTDTQYF
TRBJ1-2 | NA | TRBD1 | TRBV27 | TGTGCCAGCAGATTAACAGGGGTTAACTATGGCTACACCTTC | CASRLTGVNYGYTF
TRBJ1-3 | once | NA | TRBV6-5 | TGTGCCAGCAGGAACAGGGTTGGAAACACCATATATTTT | CASRNRVGNTIYF
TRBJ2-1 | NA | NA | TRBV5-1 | TGCGCCAGCAGCTTAAAAACAGGGACCGGTGAGCAGTTCTTC | CASSLKTGTGEQFF
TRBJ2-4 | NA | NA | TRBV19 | TGTGCCAGTAGTCCCGGAGTGGGGTCGGTTTCAACCAAAAACATTCAGTACTTC | CASSPGVGSVSTKNIQYF
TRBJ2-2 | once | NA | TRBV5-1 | TGCGCCAGCAGCTCTACAGGGCACCGCACCGGGGAGCTGTTTTTT | CASSSTGHRTGELFF
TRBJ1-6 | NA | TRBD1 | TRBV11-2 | TGTGCCAGCAGCTTAGGTGAATGGGACAGGGGTAATTCACCCCTCCACTTT | CASSLGEWDRGNSPLHF
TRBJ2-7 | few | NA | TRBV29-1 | TGCAGCGTTGGTGGAAACGACTACGAGCAGTACTTC | CSVGGNDYEQYF
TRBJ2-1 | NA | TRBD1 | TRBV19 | TGTGCCAGTAAGCCGGGACAGGGGCCTTCATCACCTTACTACAATGAGCAGTTCTTC | CASKPGQGPSSPYYNEQFF
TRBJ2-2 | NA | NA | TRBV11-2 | TGTGCCAGCAGTGGAAGAGTCAGGGACACCGGGGAGCTGTTTTTT | CASSGRVRDTGELFF
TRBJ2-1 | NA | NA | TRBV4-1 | TGCGCCAGCAGCCAAGTTGGGCGGGGTGGGGGGAATGAGCAGTTCTTC | CASSQVGRGGGNEQFF
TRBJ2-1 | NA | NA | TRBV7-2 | TGTGCCAGCAGCTTAGATGCCCAATACTACAATGAGCAGTTCTTC | CASSLDAQYYNEQFF
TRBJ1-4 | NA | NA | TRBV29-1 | TGCAGCGCTTGGTTCATGGGATCCGCGGAAAAACTGTTTTTT | CSAWFMGSAEKLFF
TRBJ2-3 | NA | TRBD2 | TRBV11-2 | TGTGCCAGCAGCTTAGGATTAGCGGGGGATTTTCGCACAGATACGCAGTATTTT | CASSLGLAGDFRTDTQYF
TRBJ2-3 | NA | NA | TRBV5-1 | TGCGCCAGCAGCTTGGTACAGGATCAAACAGATACGCAGTATTTT | CASSLVQDQTDTQYF
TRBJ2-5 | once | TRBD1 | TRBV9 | TGTGCCAGCAGCGAACGAGGGACAGCCTCGGGGGAGACCCAGTACTTC | CASSERGTASGETQYF
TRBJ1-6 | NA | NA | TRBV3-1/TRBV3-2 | TGTGCCAGCAGCCCCGGGGTGGAGAATTCACCCCTCCACTTT | CASSPGVENSPLHF
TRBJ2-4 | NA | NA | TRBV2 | TGTGCCAGCAGTCCACGAGGCATTCAGTACTTC | CASSPRGIQYF
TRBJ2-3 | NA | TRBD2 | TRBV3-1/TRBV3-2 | TGTGCCAGCAGCCAGACGCGGGACTACTACACAGATACGCAGTATTTT | CASSQTRDYYTDTQYF
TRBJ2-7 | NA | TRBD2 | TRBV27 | TGTGCCAGCAGTTTATCAAGACTAGCGGGACACTACGAGCAGTACTTC | CASSLSRLAGHYEQYF
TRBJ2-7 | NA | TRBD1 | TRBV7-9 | TGTGCCAGCAGCTCGGGACAGCTCTACGAGCAGTACTTC | CASSSGQLYEQYF
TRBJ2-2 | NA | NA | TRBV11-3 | TGTGCCAGCAGCTTCGGACAGTACACCGGGGAGCTGTTTTTT | CASSFGQYTGELFF
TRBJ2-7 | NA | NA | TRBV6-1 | TGTGCCAGCAGTGAAATACACGAGCAGTACTTC | CASSEIHEQYF
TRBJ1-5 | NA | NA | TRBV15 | TGTGCCACCAGCAGAGAACCCTCCGTGGGTCAGCATTTT | CATSREPSVGQHF
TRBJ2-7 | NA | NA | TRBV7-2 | TGTGCCAGCAGCACTTTAGGCTACGAGCAGTACTTC | CASSTLGYEQYF
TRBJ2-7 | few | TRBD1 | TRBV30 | TGTGCCTGGTGGACAGGGGGCGAGCAGTACTTC | CAWWTGGEQYF
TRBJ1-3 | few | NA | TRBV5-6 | TGTGCCAGCAGCTTGGTTCGGGGTGCATGGGGAAACACCATATATTTT | CASSLVRGAWGNTIYF
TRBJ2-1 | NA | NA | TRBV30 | TGTGCCTGGAGTGTACAGTCAAAGCAGTTCTTC | CAWSVQSKQFF
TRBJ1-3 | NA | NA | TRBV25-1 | TGTGCCAGCAGTGACTCAACCTGGACGGCCGGCGGCATATATTTT | CASSDSTWTAGGIYF
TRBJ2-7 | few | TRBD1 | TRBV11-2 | TGTGCCAGCAGCCCCTCTTACTGGGACAGGGTCTACGAGCAGTACTTC | CASSPSYWDRVYEQYF
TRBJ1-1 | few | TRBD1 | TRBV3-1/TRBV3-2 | TGTGCCAGCAGCCAAGATCGGGGGGACAGGGGGCTAGCTGAAGCTTTCTTT | CASSQDRGDRGLAEAFF
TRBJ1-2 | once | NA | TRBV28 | TGTGCCAGCAGTTTAGGGAGGGGGGACTATGGCTACACCTTC | CASSLGRGDYGYTF
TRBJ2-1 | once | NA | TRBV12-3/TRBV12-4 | TGTGCCAGCAGCAAGGACCAGTGGGATGAGCAGTTCTTC | CASSKDQWDEQFF
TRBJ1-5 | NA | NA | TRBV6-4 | TGTGCCAGCAGTGTCGTTCAGGGTCAGCCCCAGCATTTT | CASSVVQGQPQHF
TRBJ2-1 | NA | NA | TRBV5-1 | TGCGCCAGCAGCGGGGGTCAGACCTCCTACAATGAGCAGTTCTTC | CASSGGQTSYNEQFF
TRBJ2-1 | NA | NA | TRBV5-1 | TGCGCCAGCAGCTTAGTCCCGGGACAATACAATGAGCAGTTCTTC | CASSLVPGQYNEQFF
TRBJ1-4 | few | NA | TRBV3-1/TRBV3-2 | TGTGCCAGCAGCCCCGGGACCGATAATGAAAAACTGTTTTTT | CASSPGTDNEKLFF
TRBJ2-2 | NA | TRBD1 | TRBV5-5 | TGTGCCAGCAGCTCGGACAGGGGGATGACCGGGGAGCTGTTTTTT | CASSSDRGMTGELFF
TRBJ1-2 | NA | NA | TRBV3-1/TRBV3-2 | TGTGCCAGCAGCCAAGATCAGGGTCCACTGGTCTATGGCTACACCTTC | CASSQDQGPLVYGYTF
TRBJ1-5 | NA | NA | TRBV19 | TGTGCCAGTAGTATTAGTAAGAATAGCAATCAGCCCCAGCATTTT | CASSISKNSNQPQHF
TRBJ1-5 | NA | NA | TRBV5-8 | TGTGCCAGCAGCTTGGCACAGACAACAGGTCAGCCCCAGCATTTT | CASSLAQTTGQPQHF
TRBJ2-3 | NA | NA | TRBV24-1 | TGTGCCACCAGTGATCCCGCGCGACCGGACAGAAGCACAGATACGCAGTATTTT | CATSDPARPDRSTDTQYF
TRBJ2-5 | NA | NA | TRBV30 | TGTGCCTGGAGTATCACCTATATGCATAGGGCTGGGGGAGAGACCCAGTACTTC | CAWSITYMHRAGGETQYF
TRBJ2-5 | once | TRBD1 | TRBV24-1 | TGTGCCACCAGTGATTCAGGGGGACCGGATGAGACCCAGTACTTC | CATSDSGGPDETQYF
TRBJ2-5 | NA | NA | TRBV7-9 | TGTGCCAGCAGCTACACAGAGACCCAGTACTTC | CASSYTETQYF
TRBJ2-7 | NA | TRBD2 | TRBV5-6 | TGTGCCAGCAGATATTGGACTAGCCAGGTCCCCGAGCAGTACTTC | CASRYWTSQVPEQYF